These T cell receptor beta chains were read from a single sample in a study of human T cells and chemical hapten exposure. TCRdb reprocessed the RACE reads with MiXCR, giving one entry per CDR3 protein. The table records roughly 260,000 distinct CDR3 sequences, 7.5% to 9% of them present only once. The sample was whole blood, taken in connection with sensitization to the hapten diphenylcyclopropenone (DPC). The receptors originated from a woman in her thirties or forties with alopecia areata. Some clones in this sample may be carry-over from other donors' samples. Each CDR3 is given with its conserved first and last residue. A D gene is named only where the DNA matches it firmly. Where a row states a size, it is once, few, many or the class of an expanded clone; other rows omit it.

length	V	J	D	size	CDR3	DNA
14	TRBV4-1	TRBJ2-1	NA	NA	CASSQDWNRREQFF	TGCGCCAGCAGCCAAGATTGGAACCGCCGTGAGCAGTTCTTC
15	TRBV24-1	TRBJ2-3	NA	many	CATSDPQTDTDTQYF	TGTGCCACCAGTGATCCTCAGACAGACACAGATACGCAGTATTTT
14	TRBV9	TRBJ2-1	NA	few	CASSGPGPANEQFF	TGTGCCAGCAGCGGGCCGGGACCCGCCAATGAGCAGTTCTTC
14	TRBV5-1	TRBJ2-3	NA	few	CASSLSSWADTQYF	TGCGCCAGCAGCTTGTCTTCTTGGGCAGATACGCAGTATTTT
20	TRBV28	TRBJ2-1	TRBD2	many	CASSPIFGLAGLGNYNEQFF	TGTGCCAGCAGTCCCATATTCGGACTAGCGGGTCTAGGAAACTACAATGAGCAGTTCTTC
16	TRBV9	TRBJ2-7	TRBD2	few	CASSPQISGRAYEQYF	TGTGCCAGCAGCCCTCAGATTAGCGGGAGGGCCTACGAGCAGTACTTC
12	TRBV12-3/TRBV12-4	TRBJ1-5	NA	many	CASSSRDQPQHF	TGTGCCAGCAGTTCACGTGATCAGCCCCAGCATTTT
14	TRBV7-7	TRBJ2-1	NA	few	CASSLDGRYNEQFF	TGTGCTAGCAGCTTAGACGGAAGGTACAATGAGCAGTTCTTC
13	TRBV12-3/TRBV12-4	TRBJ2-7	NA	NA	CASSYLQGTEQYF	TGTGCCAGCAGCTACCTACAGGGTACCGAGCAGTACTTC
11	TRBV28	TRBJ2-3	NA	many	CASSTPDTQYF	TGTGCCAGCAGCACACCAGATACGCAGTATTTT
12	TRBV12-3/TRBV12-4	TRBJ2-4	NA	few	CASSLNEGIQYF	TGTGCCAGCAGTCTTAACGAGGGCATTCAGTACTTC
14	TRBV12-3/TRBV12-4	TRBJ2-7	TRBD1	NA	CASSPEQGSHEQYF	TGTGCCAGCAGTCCCGAACAGGGGTCGCACGAGCAGTACTTC